This passage covers 30 T cell receptor beta chains from one sample sequenced in a study of shared clonotypes between healthy human individuals. Sequencing used immunoSEQ multiplex PCR; TCRdb keeps in-frame clones, though not all of them. The data hold 1.4 million to 1.5 million clones, with 95% to 97% observed a single time. Sequenced: naive CD4+ T cells sorted from blood. Regarding subset: CD45RA+ positively selected. These receptors all come from a man aged 30-40 years in good health.

V usage is TRBV14 and J usage is TRBJ2-3, with 14 bases aligning to TRBD2. The CDR3 is 16 amino acids. The V gene end was trimmed by 3 bases and the J gene end by 4 bases; junction bases not matched to a gene: 3. The germline gives CDR1 SGHDN, CDR2 FVKESK. The CDR3 bases are TGTGCCAGCAGCCAGCCGGGACTAGCGGGAGCAGATACGCAGTATTTT. Encoded protein: CASSQPGLAGADTQYF. The full variable domain, in which reference TRBV14 and TRBJ2-3 provide the parts outside the CDR3, is EAGVTQFPSHSVIEKGQTVTLRCDPISGHDNLYWYRRVMGKEIKFLLHFVKESKQDESGMPNNRFLAERTGGTYSTLKVQPAELEDSGVYFCASSQPGLAGADTQYFGPGTRLTVL.

This chain joins TRBV6-1 and TRBJ1-4; 10 nucleotides align to TRBD1. Germline V gene data show CDR1 as MNHNS and CDR2 as SASEGT. V shed 4 bases and J 3 bases; nucleotides not matched to a gene: 5. CDR3 length: 16 residues. This chain's CDR3 is CASSGGQGLSNEKLFF. The CDR3 coding sequence is TGTGCCAGCAGTGGGGGACAGGGGTTGTCTAATGAAAAACTGTTTTTT.

The chain couples TRBV18 to TRBJ1-5; 9 positions match TRBD1. Germline V gene data show CDR1 as KGHSH and CDR2 as LQKENI. The trim removed 3 bases at V and 2 bases at J, leaving 8 bases unmatched. CDR3 size: 17 residues. Here the CDR3 DNA reads TGTGCCAGCTCACCCCCGACAGGGGGATTAGGCAATCAGCCCCAGCATTTT. Protein: CASSPPTGGLGNQPQHF.

In DNA form, the CDR3 reads TGTGCCAGCAGCTTAAGGGTTGGCGAGCAGTACTTC. Translation gives CASSLRVGEQYF. The chain carries TRBV5-4 and TRBJ2-7; D is undetermined. Germline assignment: CDR1 SGHNT and CDR2 YYREEE (reference sequence). CDR3 length: 12 residues. With 2 bases removed from V and 6 bases from J, the gap between germline ends came to 9 bases.

The chain combines TRBV4-2 with TRBJ2-7; 12 bases align to TRBD2. V was pared by 5 bases and J by 1 base, with 3 bases of the junction left unmatched. The CDR3 length is 15 residues. In germline, CDR1 is LGHNA, CDR2 YNFKEQ. The CDR3 loop is CASSLLAGGSYEQYF. The CDR3 DNA reads TGTGCCAGCAGCTTGCTAGCGGGAGGGTCCTACGAGCAGTACTTC.

V gene TRBV6-1 combines with J gene TRBJ2-5; D ambiguous. V was shortened by 3 bases and J by 5 bases, with 10 bases between the two germline ends. CDR1 and CDR2 from the germline V gene are MNHNS and SASEGT. The length of the CDR3 is 13 residues. CDR3 coding DNA: TGTGCCAGCAGTGACCCCGGGTGGGAGACCCAGTACTTC. Protein: CASSDPGWETQYF.

This chain links TRBV5-6 with TRBJ1-5; 7 nucleotides align to TRBD1. Losses at the gene ends were 1 base for V and 4 bases for J; bases not matched to a gene: 2. Per germline, CDR1 SGHDT and CDR2 YYEEEE. This CDR3 comprises 14 residues. The CDR3 is CASSLRDSNQPQHF. In DNA form, the CDR3 reads TGTGCCAGCAGCTTGCGGGACAGTAATCAGCCCCAGCATTTT.

The chain links TRBV5-1 to TRBJ2-5, with a tentative D call TRBD2 (5 bases). This CDR3 region has 13 residues. CDR1 is SGHRS, CDR2 YFSETQ, per germline. V was clipped by 0 bases and J by 9 bases, with 12 bases between them. This CDR3 is CASSLAEGTAQYF. CDR3 nucleotide sequence: TGCGCCAGCAGCTTGGCCGAGGGAACGGCCCAGTACTTC.

The V gene is TRBV10-2, the J gene TRBJ2-7; D gene uncertain. Looked up from germline, CDR1 is WSHSY and CDR2 is SAAADI. The CDR3 covers 12 residues. V was cut by 4 bases and J by 6 bases, with 10 bases left in between. The CDR3 sequence: CASSGSSGEQYF. The CDR3 coding sequence is TGCGCCAGCAGTGGTTCGTCGGGCGAGCAGTACTTC.

The J gene is TRBJ2-7, the V gene TRBV19; 10 bases agree with TRBD1. CDR3 length equals 14 residues. V lost 7 bases, J lost 9 bases, and 12 bases stayed unmatched. Germline V gene lookup returns CDR1 LNHDA and CDR2 SQIVND (reference sequence). The CDR3 loop is CASKRGGTGDRQYF. The CDR3 nucleotides read TGTGCCAGTAAGCGAGGCGGGACAGGGGATCGGCAGTACTTC.

The V gene is TRBV5-6, the J gene TRBJ2-1; D gene unclear. The CDR3 contains 13 residues. The germline CDR1 and CDR2 sequences are SGHDT and YYEEEE. Between the trimmed V and J ends, which lost 0 bases and 10 bases, there was a span of 11 bases. In DNA form, the CDR3 reads TGTGCCAGCAGCTTGGCCGGGCCGTTAGAGCAGTTCTTC. Amino acids: CASSLAGPLEQFF.

This chain connects TRBV5-4 to TRBJ2-7; TRBD1 aligns across 7 bases. Germline values: CDR1 SGHNT, CDR2 YYREEE (reference sequence). With 4 bases clipped from V and 5 bases from J, the junction kept 9 bases outside the gene matches. This CDR3 region has 14 residues. Here the CDR3 reads CASSPRGYTDEQYF. The CDR3 DNA reads TGTGCCAGCAGCCCCAGGGGGTACACTGACGAGCAGTACTTC.

The CDR3 is CAISDWDSSNSKYEQYF. DNA for the CDR3: TGTGCCATCAGTGATTGGGACAGCAGCAACAGCAAGTACGAGCAGTACTTC. The rearrangement joins TRBV10-3 to TRBJ2-7; 7 bases line up with TRBD1. The CDR3 spans 17 residues. V shed 3 bases, J shed 4 bases, and the junction held 15 bases outside the gene matches. Germline V gene data show CDR1 as ENHRY and CDR2 as SYGVKD.

The V gene is TRBV27, the J gene TRBJ2-7; D perhaps matches TRBD1 (5 bases). With 3 bases removed from V and 5 bases from J, the gap between germline ends came to 8 bases. The CDR3 loop spans 12 amino acids. CDR1 is MNHEY and CDR2 is SMNVEV in the germline V gene (reference sequence). This CDR3 reads CASSFWGDEQYF. The CDR3 DNA reads as TGTGCCAGCAGTTTTTGGGGCGACGAGCAGTACTTC.

V gene TRBV7-9 combines with J gene TRBJ1-4; the match to TRBD1 covers 7 bases. Germline CDR1 SEHNR, CDR2 FQNEAQ (reference sequence). Germline trimming cut 5 bases from V and 2 bases from J; bases unmatched to any gene: 5. CDR3 length: 15 residues. The CDR3 protein is CASSGGQTTNEKLFF. In nucleotides, the CDR3 is TGTGCCAGCAGCGGGGGACAGACCACTAATGAAAAACTGTTTTTT.

V usage is TRBV5-1 and J usage is TRBJ1-5; a possible D gene is TRBD1 (5 bases). The V gene lost 4 bases and the J gene lost 11 bases, with 16 bases spanning the gap. Germline V CDR1 and CDR2: SGHRS, YFSETQ. This CDR3 spans 13 amino acids. CDR3 sequence (DNA): TGCGCCAGCAGCCTACGGATAGGGACGGCCCAGCATTTT. Translated, it gives CASSLRIGTAQHF.

The chain uses TRBV7-2 and TRBJ2-2; tentatively, D is TRBD1 or TRBD2 (5 bases each). Trimming stripped 0 bases from V and 1 base from J, with 9 bases between. CDR3 length: 16 amino acids. The germline V gene has CDR1 SGHTA and CDR2 FQGNSA. The CDR3 region is CASSLAGTGNTGELFF. CDR3 bases: TGTGCCAGCAGCTTAGCTGGGACGGGGAACACCGGGGAGCTGTTTTTT. Combining the CDR3 with reference TRBV7-2 and TRBJ2-2 gives the whole variable domain GAGVSQSPSNKVTEKGKDVELRCDPISGHTALYWYRQSLGQGLEFLIYFQGNSAPDKSGLPSDRFSAERTGGSVSTLTIQRTQQEDSAVYLCASSLAGTGNTGELFFGEGSRLTVL.

This rearrangement joins TRBV19 to TRBJ2-2; D remains ambiguous. The CDR3 extends over 13 amino acids. Between the trimmed V and J ends, which lost 5 bases and 6 bases, there was a span of 10 bases. CDR1 LNHDA and CDR2 SQIVND come from the germline V gene (reference sequence). The CDR3 loop reads CASSQSVPGELFF. DNA for the CDR3: TGTGCCAGTAGTCAGTCGGTGCCCGGGGAGCTGTTTTTT.

The DNA of the CDR3 is TGCGCCAGCAGCTTACGAGCGGGCATACAAAACAATGAGCAGTTCTTC. Translation: CASSLRAGIQNNEQFF. The chain joins TRBV5-1 to TRBJ2-1, with D possibly matching TRBD2 (6 bases). The CDR3 length is 16 residues. V dropped 2 bases and J dropped 5 bases, with 17 bases sitting between them. Germline values: CDR1 SGHRS, CDR2 YFSETQ.

V usage is TRBV4-1 and J usage is TRBJ1-4, with 7 positions matching TRBD1. This CDR3 spans 15 amino acids. CDR1 MGHRA and CDR2 YSYEKL come from the germline V gene. J gave up 3 bases and V 3 bases, and 4 bases lay outside the gene matches. The CDR3 loop is CASSQTGTANEKLFF. The CDR3 nucleotides are TGCGCCAGCAGCCAGACCGGGACAGCTAATGAAAAACTGTTTTTT.

V usage is TRBV4-3 and J usage is TRBJ1-1, with TRBD1 matching 10 bases. Germline trimming cut 5 bases from V and 5 bases from J; bases unmatched to any gene: 8. Germline lookup yields CDR1 LGHNA and CDR2 YSLEER. The CDR3 consists of 15 residues. The CDR3 protein is CASSIRQGAYTEAFF. CDR3 nucleotide sequence: TGCGCCAGCAGCATCCGACAGGGGGCCTATACTGAAGCTTTCTTT.

As for this clone: One end of the junction varies from germline; a read error may be responsible. V and J are TRBV7-7 and TRBJ1-5; perhaps TRBD1 as D (6 bases). The length of the CDR3 is 18 residues. Germline CDR1 reads SSHAT; CDR2 reads FNYEAQ (reference sequence). CDR3 DNA sequence: TGTGCTAGCAGCTTCCCGTTACGAGGGGGATTTGACAATCAGCCCCAGCATTTT. It encodes CASSFPLRGGFDNQPQHF. The full variable domain, completed using reference TRBV7-7 and TRBJ1-5, is GAGVSQSPRYKVTKRGQDVTLRCDPISSHATLYWYQQALGQGPEFLTYFNYEAQPDKSGLPSDRFSAERPEGSISTLTIQRTEQRDSAMYRCASSFPLRGGFDNQPQHFGDGTRLSIL.

The V gene is TRBV7-8, the J gene TRBJ1-4; 9 nucleotides match TRBD1. Germline CDR1 reads SGHVS; CDR2 reads FQNEAQ. The CDR3 consists of 14 residues. V was pared by 7 bases and J by 8 bases, with 8 bases of the junction left unmatched. In nucleotides, the CDR3 is TGTGCCAGCAACCCCGGGACAGGGACAGAAAAACTGTTTTTT. Amino acids: CASNPGTGTEKLFF. The full variable domain, rest sourced from reference TRBV7-8 and TRBJ1-4, is GAGVSQSPRYKVAKRGQDVALRCDPISGHVSLFWYQQALGQGPEFLTYFQNEAQLDKSGLPSDRFFAERPEGSVSTLKIQRTQQEDSAVYLCASNPGTGTEKLFFGSGTQLSVL.

J is TRBJ1-5 and V is TRBV11-2; 7 nucleotides match TRBD1. CDR3 length: 14 amino acids. Trimming at V came to 5 bases and at J to 6 bases, leaving 7 bases not matched to a gene. The germline V gene has CDR1 SGHAT and CDR2 FQNNGV. Here the CDR3 DNA reads TGTGCCAGCAGCCTGACAGGGAAATTTCAGCCCCAGCATTTT. Residues: CASSLTGKFQPQHF.

This chain connects TRBV6-1 to TRBJ1-1; D is unresolved. In germline, CDR1 is MNHNS, CDR2 SASEGT. This CDR3 is built from 12 residues. The ends were cut back, 8 bases at V and 0 bases at J, with 7 bases in the middle. The DNA for the CDR3 is TGTGCCAGCGGGTTGATGAACACTGAAGCTTTCTTT. Amino acids: CASGLMNTEAFF.

The chain couples TRBV10-2 to TRBJ2-7; no firm D call. The CDR3 is 14 amino acids. V was trimmed by 1 base and J by 5 bases, leaving 12 bases between them. Germline-derived CDR1 and CDR2 are WSHSY and SAAADI. CDR3 bases: TGCGCCAGCAGTGAGTGGGCAGAACGGGACGAGCAGTACTTC. This encodes CASSEWAERDEQYF.

The chain combines TRBV6-5 with TRBJ2-1; 11 bases line up with TRBD2. The CDR3 contains 16 residues. CDR1 MNHEY and CDR2 SVGAGI come from the germline V gene. V was clipped by 0 bases and J by 9 bases; unmatched bases: 7. The CDR3 spells CASSYSSGRAGGEQFF. DNA of the CDR3: TGTGCCAGCAGTTACTCTAGCGGGAGGGCCGGGGGTGAGCAGTTCTTC.

The chain joins TRBV4-1 to TRBJ2-6, with a tentative D call TRBD2 (6 bases). The V end lost 1 base, the J end lost 4 bases, and 14 bases lay between the germline ends. The CDR3 loop spans 17 amino acids. Germline V CDR1 and CDR2: MGHRA, YSYEKL. CDR3 protein: CASSQGRGPRGANVLTF. For the CDR3, the DNA is TGCGCCAGCAGCCAAGGGAGGGGCCCTCGGGGGGCCAACGTCCTGACTTTC.

The rearrangement joins TRBV2 to TRBJ2-6; no clear D gene. The germline V and J ends were trimmed by 7 bases and 0 bases, with 10 bases remaining between them. Germline CDR1 is SNHLY and CDR2 is FYNNEI. The CDR3 is 15 amino acids. CDR3 sequence reads: CASNELASGANVLTF. CDR3 DNA sequence: TGTGCCAGCAATGAGCTCGCCTCTGGGGCCAACGTCCTGACTTTC. The variable domain in full, completed from reference TRBV2 and TRBJ2-6, reads EPEVTQTPSHQVTQMGQEVILRCVPISNHLYFYWYRQILGQKVEFLVSFYNNEISEKSEIFDDQFSVERPDGSNFTLKIRSTKLEDSAMYFCASNELASGANVLTFGAGSRLTVL.

V and J are TRBV2 and TRBJ2-7; 8 bases fit TRBD2. The CDR3 has 14 residues. Germline V gene data show CDR1 as SNHLY and CDR2 as FYNNEI. V dropped 5 bases and J dropped 6; count of bases not matched to a gene: 9. The CDR3 coding sequence is TGTGCCAGCAGTCCCCAGGGACTAGTGGGCGAGCAGTACTTC. Translated, it gives CASSPQGLVGEQYF. Combining the CDR3 with reference TRBV2 and TRBJ2-7 gives the whole variable domain EPEVTQTPSHQVTQMGQEVILRCVPISNHLYFYWYRQILGQKVEFLVSFYNNEISEKSEIFDDQFSVERPDGSNFTLKIRSTKLEDSAMYFCASSPQGLVGEQYFGPGTRLTVT.